The next 29 T cell receptor beta chains were all read from a single sample in a study of cytomegalovirus exposure and HLA in healthy donors. PCR was performed using 60 Vbeta and 13 Jbeta primers. The data were produced by immunoSEQ multiplex PCR, yet TCRdb's version contains in-frame clones alone and is incomplete. Among under 150,000 clones listed, roughly 79% were seen once. Sample: PBMCs. These receptors originate from a man aged 30-40 years in good health and CMV-seronegative.

The rearrangement links TRBV6-1 to TRBJ1-2; D is ambiguous. Germline V CDR1 and CDR2: MNHNS, SASEGT. Trimming left V 2 bases short and J 1 base short, with 5 bases between. The CDR3 length is 13 residues. CDR3 in DNA: TGTGCCAGCAGTGAAAGCCTTAACTATGGCTACACCTTC. Translated: CASSESLNYGYTF.

Notes on this clone: The sample contains more than one DNA sequence encoding this CDR3. The V call is TRBV15, the J call TRBJ2-1, with 8 bases fitting TRBD2. The CDR3 contains 16 residues. V was clipped by 5 bases and J by 3 bases; unmatched bases: 9. CDR1 and CDR2 (germline): LNHNV, YYDKDF (reference sequence). CDR3 sequence (DNA): TGTGCCACCAGCGCAACGGGACTAGTTTACTACAATGAGCAGTTCTTC. It codes for CATSATGLVYYNEQFF.

The chain uses TRBV27 and TRBJ1-2; 9 bases are a match to TRBD1. The CDR3 covers 21 residues. After removal of 4 bases from V and 3 bases from J, the junction contained 24 bases not matched to a gene. The germline gives CDR1 MNHEY, CDR2 SMNVEV (reference sequence). The CDR3 protein is CASSSPPPRTGEEWTHYGYTF. CDR3 DNA: TGTGCCAGCAGTTCTCCACCGCCTCGGACAGGGGAAGAGTGGACTCACTATGGCTACACCTTC.

This chain joins TRBV7-9 and TRBJ2-5, with 7 bases that match TRBD1. The CDR3 consists of 15 residues. CDR1 SEHNR and CDR2 FQNEAQ come from the germline V gene (reference sequence). The J segment lost 0 bases and the V segment lost 3 bases, leaving 4 bases of the junction unmatched. CDR3 DNA: TGTGCCAGCAGCTTCCCACAGGGGTACCAAGAGACCCAGTACTTC. This encodes CASSFPQGYQETQYF.

J is TRBJ2-7 and V is TRBV7-9; the D is unclear. The CDR3 totals 10 residues. V shed 5 bases and J shed 5 bases, with 4 bases lying between them. Germline V gives CDR1 SEHNR, CDR2 FQNEAQ (reference sequence). CDR3 sequence: CASSLDEQYF. The CDR3 bases are TGTGCCAGCAGCCTCGACGAGCAGTACTTC.

The chain is built from TRBV19 and TRBJ2-1; TRBD2 aligns across 7 bases. There are 16 residues in the CDR3. The germline V gene has CDR1 LNHDA and CDR2 SQIVND (reference sequence). V was pared by 1 base and J by 3 bases, with 6 bases of the junction left unmatched. CDR3 loop: CASSIVAGDHYNEQFF. DNA for the CDR3: TGTGCCAGTAGTATAGTGGCGGGGGACCACTACAATGAGCAGTTCTTC.

This clone was counted between two and nine times. The chain links TRBV7-2 to TRBJ2-2; 13 nucleotides agree with TRBD2. J lost 1 base, V lost 4 bases, and 3 bases had no gene match. There are 17 residues in the CDR3. The germline gives CDR1 SGHTA, CDR2 FQGNSA. The CDR3 DNA sequence: TGTGCCAGCAGCTACCGGACTAGCGGGAGGAACACCGGGGAGCTGTTTTTT. Its protein is CASSYRTSGRNTGELFF. Using reference TRBV7-2 and TRBJ2-2 for the parts outside the CDR3, the full variable domain is GAGVSQSPSNKVTEKGKDVELRCDPISGHTALYWYRQSLGQGLEFLIYFQGNSAPDKSGLPSDRFSAERTGGSVSTLTIQRTQQEDSAVYLCASSYRTSGRNTGELFFGEGSRLTVL.

This clone has more than one count but fewer than ten. The chain joins TRBV28 to TRBJ2-7, with 7 bases matching TRBD2. The CDR3 has 12 residues. V shed 7 bases, J shed 7 bases, and the junction held 7 bases outside the gene matches. Germline CDR1 is MDHEN and CDR2 is SYDVKM. CDR3: CASTSGGGEQYF. The CDR3 DNA follows: TGTGCCAGCACCTCGGGGGGTGGAGAGCAGTACTTC.

Only a few counts were recorded for this clone. The CDR3 here is CASSRKGGGNYEQYF. CDR3 bases: TGTGCCAGCAGTAGAAAAGGGGGGGGAAACTACGAGCAGTACTTC. The chain has TRBV27 and TRBJ2-7; D may be TRBD2 (7 bases). This CDR3 region has 15 residues. Trimming took 5 bases from V and 3 from J, leaving 17 bases between them. Germline V gives CDR1 MNHEY, CDR2 SMNVEV (reference sequence).

The chain combines TRBV18 with TRBJ1-2, with TRBD1 identical over 9 bases. This CDR3 contains 15 residues. Germline V gene sequence: CDR1 KGHSH, CDR2 LQKENI. Unmatched junction bases numbered 8, after V lost 6 bases and J lost 3 bases. Here the CDR3 reads CASSAKQGAHYGYTF. As DNA, the CDR3 is TGTGCCAGCTCGGCCAAACAGGGGGCCCACTATGGCTACACCTTC.

The V gene is TRBV11-3, the J gene TRBJ2-5, with 7 nucleotides matching TRBD2. The V and J ends lost 2 bases and 2 bases, in that order; junction bases with no gene match: 2. The germline CDR1 and CDR2 sequences are SGHNT and YENEEA. This CDR3 is built from 14 residues. The CDR3: CASSLWGGQETQYF. The CDR3 coding sequence is TGTGCCAGCAGCTTATGGGGGGGTCAAGAGACCCAGTACTTC.

V gene TRBV10-1 combines with J gene TRBJ2-7; perhaps TRBD1 as D (6 bases). This CDR3 spans 14 amino acids. Germline assignment: CDR1 WNHNN and CDR2 SYGVQD (reference sequence). V lost 6 bases to trimming and J lost 3 bases, with 15 bases between them. The CDR3 region has the DNA TGCGCCAGCAGAAGGACAGATCCCTACTACGAGCAGTACTTC. Its translation is CASRRTDPYYEQYF.

The chain is built from TRBV2 and TRBJ2-1; 11 bases are shared with TRBD1. With V trimmed by 6 bases and J by 5 bases, 6 bases remained unmatched. The V gene's germline CDR1 is SNHLY and CDR2 FYNNEI. This CDR3 spans 15 amino acids. CDR3 sequence (DNA): TGTGCCAGCAGAGATCCGGGACAGGGGGACAATGAGCAGTTCTTC. Translating it yields CASRDPGQGDNEQFF. The whole variable domain, filled in from reference TRBV2 and TRBJ2-1, reads EPEVTQTPSHQVTQMGQEVILRCVPISNHLYFYWYRQILGQKVEFLVSFYNNEISEKSEIFDDQFSVERPDGSNFTLKIRSTKLEDSAMYFCASRDPGQGDNEQFFGPGTRLTVL.

This sequence joins TRBV4-2 and TRBJ1-1; tentatively, D is TRBD1 (6 bases). V dropped 2 bases and J dropped 2 bases, with 15 bases sitting between them. The CDR3 extends over 16 amino acids. Germline V lookup: CDR1 LGHNA, CDR2 YNFKEQ. The CDR3 loop reads CASSQRVQGDNTEAFF. The CDR3 coding sequence is TGTGCCAGCAGCCAAAGAGTACAGGGAGACAACACTGAAGCTTTCTTT.

The rearrangement uses TRBV28 and TRBJ1-2; no definite D call. There are 15 residues in the CDR3. Germline CDR1 reads MDHEN; CDR2 reads SYDVKM. V dropped 2 bases and J dropped 0 bases, with 10 bases sitting between them. CDR3 residues: CASSLGRAANYGYTF. The CDR3 DNA is TGTGCCAGCAGTTTAGGGAGGGCCGCTAACTATGGCTACACCTTC.

The CDR3 spells CASSSTTRAETQYF. The CDR3, as DNA: TGTGCCAGCAGCTCGACAACTAGAGCGGAGACCCAGTACTTC. The chain is built from TRBV7-2 and TRBJ2-5; a weak D match, TRBD2 (5 bases). The CDR3 sequence is 14 residues long. The V and J ends lost 4 bases and 5 bases respectively, with 14 bases between them. Germline values: CDR1 SGHTA, CDR2 FQGNSA.

This clone has only a few counts. The chain uses TRBV2 and TRBJ2-1; 11 nucleotides align to TRBD2. This CDR3 region has 14 residues. Germline CDR1 SNHLY, CDR2 FYNNEI. V was clipped by 10 bases and J by 9 bases; unmatched bases: 11. CDR3 protein: CAIHSGGALAEQFF. CDR3 DNA: TGTGCCATACATAGCGGGGGGGCGTTGGCTGAGCAGTTCTTC.

The V and J genes are TRBV19 and TRBJ1-1; no clear D gene. The CDR3 extends over 13 amino acids. The germline gives CDR1 LNHDA, CDR2 SQIVND (reference sequence). V lost 4 bases and J lost 2, with 8 bases in between. CDR3 nucleotides: TGTGCCAGTAGTACCTCGGGAAACACTGAAGCTTTCTTT. Its protein is CASSTSGNTEAFF.

The chain has TRBV28 and TRBJ1-2; D is unresolved. Trimming took off 1 base at V and 2 bases at J, with 11 bases between the two ends. The CDR3 runs to 15 residues. The germline CDR1 and CDR2 sequences are MDHEN and SYDVKM. The DNA of the CDR3 is TGTGCCAGCAGTTTATCGGCGGGTTGGAACTATGGCTACACCTTC. Protein product: CASSLSAGWNYGYTF.

With respect to this clone: The CDR3 carries no conserved terminal phenylalanine or tryptophan, so it likely arises from a read error. The chain links TRBV7-9 to TRBJ1-2; 7 bases agree with TRBD1. This CDR3 is 15 amino acids long. Germline lookup yields CDR1 SEHNR and CDR2 FQNEAQ (reference sequence). V lost 8 bases and J lost 3; bases outside the gene matches: 12. In nucleotides, the CDR3 is TGTGCCAGCTTCCGGACAGGCTACATCCACTATGGCTACACCCTC. It yields the protein CASFRTGYIHYGYTL.

The chain combines TRBV7-8 with TRBJ1-6, with D unresolved. The V end was cut by 5 bases, the J end by 8 bases, with 13 bases between. Germline lookup yields CDR1 SGHVS and CDR2 FQNEAQ. The CDR3 runs to 14 residues. The CDR3 reads CASSQSPTDSPLHF. For the CDR3, the DNA is TGTGCCAGCAGCCAATCCCCTACGGATTCACCCCTCCACTTT.

CDR3 in amino acids: CASSFGREGDTQYF. In DNA, the CDR3 is TGCGCCAGCAGCTTTGGGCGGGAGGGTGATACGCAGTATTTT. The chain carries TRBV5-1 and TRBJ2-3, with 9 bases matching TRBD2. This CDR3 spans 14 amino acids. The germline gives CDR1 SGHRS, CDR2 YFSETQ. Trimming removed 2 bases from V and 6 bases from J; junction bases left unmatched: 4.

The V gene is TRBV30, the J gene TRBJ2-5; tentative D call: TRBD1 (5 bases). This CDR3 has 15 amino acids. Germline V gene sequence: CDR1 GTSNPN, CDR2 SVGIG (reference sequence). The V gene lost 4 bases and the J gene lost 5 bases, with 20 bases spanning the gap. In DNA, the CDR3 is TGTGCCTGGAATTTTGGGGCAATCGGTGGGGAGACCCAGTACTTC. It is translated as CAWNFGAIGGETQYF.

This chain links TRBV5-4 with TRBJ1-1; D unclear. This CDR3 region has 14 residues. Germline-derived CDR1 and CDR2 are SGHNT and YYREEE (reference sequence). V lost 4 bases and J lost 1, with 11 bases in between. This chain's CDR3 is CASSVETRNTEAFF. The DNA of the CDR3 is TGTGCCAGCAGCGTAGAGACACGGAACACTGAAGCTTTCTTT.

This sequence joins TRBV4-1 and TRBJ2-1, with 9 bases matching TRBD2. CDR1 and CDR2 from the germline V gene are MGHRA and YSYEKL. CDR3 length: 16 amino acids. Trimming at V came to 1 base and at J to 8 bases, leaving 9 bases not matched to a gene. CDR3 nucleotides: TGCGCCAGCAGCCAAGGGCTAGCGGGGCTTAACGATGAGCAGTTCTTC. Encoded protein: CASSQGLAGLNDEQFF.

The chain uses TRBV27 and TRBJ1-1; 10 nucleotides align to TRBD1. CDR1 is MNHEY and CDR2 is SMNVEV in the germline V gene (reference sequence). Germline trimming cut 10 bases from V and 4 bases from J; bases unmatched to any gene: 12. The CDR3 covers 15 residues. The DNA of the CDR3 is TGTGCCACCCGGTCCCAGACAGGGGGCTTCACTGAAGCTTTCTTT. Encoded protein: CATRSQTGGFTEAFF.

This clone was found a few times. This chain joins TRBV7-9 and TRBJ1-1; no firm D call. The CDR3 runs to 11 residues. With 3 bases removed from V and 6 bases from J, the gap between germline ends came to 5 bases. Germline CDR1 is SEHNR and CDR2 is FQNEAQ (reference sequence). The CDR3 DNA is TGTGCCAGCAGCTTGGAGGCTGAAGCTTTCTTT. Its protein is CASSLEAEAFF.

The V gene is TRBV28, the J gene TRBJ1-2, with 8 positions matching TRBD1. J was trimmed by 4 bases and V by 6 bases; bases with no gene match: 4. Germline V lookup: CDR1 MDHEN, CDR2 SYDVKM. The CDR3 runs 13 residues. DNA for the CDR3: TGTGCCAGCAGCTCACAGGGGGGCTATGGCTACACCTTC. This encodes CASSSQGGYGYTF.

The rearrangement uses TRBV30 and TRBJ2-2; TRBD1 might be the D (6 bases). The CDR3 runs 14 residues. Per germline, CDR1 GTSNPN and CDR2 SVGIG (reference sequence). V was shortened by 7 bases and J by 4 bases, with 16 bases between the two germline ends. This CDR3 is CASSETGRTGELFF. The DNA for the CDR3 is TGTGCCTCCTCTGAGACAGGTCGCACCGGGGAGCTGTTTTTT.